A single T cell receptor beta chain is shown here with its context. The Seattle patients joined while their infection was active and were tracked longitudinally afterward. Trimming pared 6 bases from V and 2 bases from J, leaving 13 bases between. Germline V gives CDR1 SNHLY, CDR2 FYNNEI. The CDR3 extends over 15 amino acids. The data were obtained in a study of blood T cell repertoires in COVID-19. Across the whole study: The analysed material was cDNA or gDNA that came from T cells, B-cell-depleted T cells, or PBMCs.

Per the original methods: Amplification of reference gene primers was used by the study to estimate nucleated cell counts. The repertoire was sequenced with immunoSEQ multiplex PCR; TCRdb's copy has only in-frame clones and lacks some. V, J and clone size derive from that table, while D and trimming were established from the DNA sequence. Here the sample spans 450,000 or so clones, around 90% being singletons. The chain is built from TRBV2 and TRBJ2-2; D perhaps matches TRBD1 (5 bases). The sample was peripheral blood. The TCR originated in a man aged 18 to 29 with COVID-19, enrolled during active disease. DNA for the CDR3: TGTGCCAGCAGCCAAAACCAGGGCAACACCGGGGAGCTGTTTTTT. This encodes CASSQNQGNTGELFF.